The rows below give T cell receptor beta chains drawn from one sample of a study of STAT5B mutations in CD4+ large granular lymphocyte leukemia. Assay used: immunoSEQ multiplex PCR; TCRdb lists only in-frame clones, some missing. Seen here are about 40,000 clones, approximately 80% observed once, and the top ten hold about 3.6%. The sequencing input was CD4+ T cells from blood buffy coats. The receptor set was obtained from a human donor in good health. CDR3s include the opening cysteine and the closing phenylalanine or tryptophan. The D gene is left open where the match is weak. Rows give clone size only sometimes, using once, few, many, or a class for an expanded clone.

j_gene: TRBJ2-1; v_gene: TRBV5-1; abundance: .; d_gene: TRBD2; CDR3nt: TGCGCCAGCAGCTTGGGCGGGACTAGCGGGAGCTCCTACAATGAGCAGTTCTTC; CDR3aa: CASSLGGTSGSSYNEQFF
j_gene: TRBJ2-3; v_gene: TRBV5-1; abundance: .; d_gene: .; CDR3nt: TGCGCCAGCAGCTTGATGGGCGATACGCAGTATTTT; CDR3aa: CASSLMGDTQYF
j_gene: TRBJ2-7; v_gene: TRBV11-3; abundance: .; d_gene: .; CDR3nt: TGTGCCAGCAGCTTCTCGGGTGACGAGCAGTACTTC; CDR3aa: CASSFSGDEQYF
j_gene: TRBJ2-3; v_gene: TRBV9; abundance: .; d_gene: .; CDR3nt: TGTGCCAGCAGCGTAGGGGCCCACTCGGCAGATACGCAGTATTTT; CDR3aa: CASSVGAHSADTQYF
j_gene: TRBJ2-3; v_gene: TRBV6-5; abundance: .; d_gene: TRBD2; CDR3nt: TGTGCCAGCAGTTATAGCGGGAGTACAGATACGCAGTATTTT; CDR3aa: CASSYSGSTDTQYF
j_gene: TRBJ2-2; v_gene: TRBV27; abundance: .; d_gene: .; CDR3nt: TGTGCCAGCAGTTCGATCACCGGGGAGCTGTTTTTT; CDR3aa: CASSSITGELFF
j_gene: TRBJ1-1; v_gene: TRBV19; abundance: .; d_gene: .; CDR3nt: TGTGCCAGTAGTATAGGGGTGAACACTGAAGCTTTCTTT; CDR3aa: CASSIGVNTEAFF
j_gene: TRBJ2-1; v_gene: TRBV4-1; abundance: .; d_gene: .; CDR3nt: TGCGCCAGCAGCCCGGGACACCTCTCCTACAATGAGCAGTTCTTC; CDR3aa: CASSPGHLSYNEQFF
j_gene: TRBJ1-2; v_gene: TRBV30; abundance: .; d_gene: .; CDR3nt: TGTGCCTGGATCCCTCCCCAGGGAGTCGGTTATGGCTACACCTTC; CDR3aa: CAWIPPQGVGYGYTF
j_gene: TRBJ2-2; v_gene: TRBV5-1; abundance: .; d_gene: TRBD1; CDR3nt: TGCGCCAGCAGCTTGGAAGGGACAGGGAGAGTTGGGGAGCTGTTTTTT; CDR3aa: CASSLEGTGRVGELFF
j_gene: TRBJ2-3; v_gene: TRBV5-4; abundance: .; d_gene: .; CDR3nt: TGTGCCAGCAGCTTCCTTCTCGACCGCCGCACAGATACGCAGTATTTT; CDR3aa: CASSFLLDRRTDTQYF
j_gene: TRBJ2-1; v_gene: TRBV21-1; abundance: .; d_gene: .; CDR3nt: TGTGCCAGCAGCAAAGAGAGGACAGGCCCTGGACTAGCCCTTCGGAATGAGCAGTTCTTC; CDR3aa: CASSKERTGPGLALRNEQFF
j_gene: TRBJ1-3; v_gene: TRBV30; abundance: .; d_gene: .; CDR3nt: TGTGCCTGGAGTTCGGGAGGTATTGGAAACACCATATATTTT; CDR3aa: CAWSSGGIGNTIYF
j_gene: TRBJ1-6; v_gene: TRBV28; abundance: .; d_gene: .; CDR3nt: TGTGCCAGCAGCTCTCCGGGGGGCTCTTATTCACCCCTCCACTTT; CDR3aa: CASSSPGGSYSPLHF
j_gene: TRBJ2-2; v_gene: TRBV30; abundance: .; d_gene: TRBD1; CDR3nt: TGTGCCTCAACTCGGGGGACAGGGGGCGTTCACACCGGGGAGCTGTTTTTT; CDR3aa: CASTRGTGGVHTGELFF
j_gene: TRBJ2-6; v_gene: TRBV20-1; abundance: .; d_gene: .; CDR3nt: TGCTCATGCTCTGGGGCCAACGTCCTGACTTTC; CDR3aa: CSCSGANVLTF
j_gene: TRBJ1-5; v_gene: TRBV2; abundance: .; d_gene: .; CDR3nt: TGTGCCAGCAGTGAAGAAAGAACAGGGAGGGTGAGCAATCAGCCCCAGCATTTT; CDR3aa: CASSEERTGRVSNQPQHF
j_gene: TRBJ2-2; v_gene: TRBV9; abundance: .; d_gene: .; CDR3nt: TGTGCCAGCAGCCCGACCGGGACATCGAACACCGGGGAGCTGTTTTTT; CDR3aa: CASSPTGTSNTGELFF
j_gene: TRBJ1-1; v_gene: TRBV18; abundance: .; d_gene: .; CDR3nt: TGTGCCAGCTCACCCCGGGGGGGCATGAACACTGAAGCTTTCTTT; CDR3aa: CASSPRGGMNTEAFF
j_gene: TRBJ1-6; v_gene: TRBV6-5; abundance: .; d_gene: .; CDR3nt: TGTGCCAGCAGTGCCTCGGGTGGACCCCTCCACTTT; CDR3aa: CASSASGGPLHF
j_gene: TRBJ2-7; v_gene: TRBV27; abundance: .; d_gene: .; CDR3nt: TGTGCCAGCAGTTTCGGGGCTCAGGACCCCTACGAGCAGTACTTC; CDR3aa: CASSFGAQDPYEQYF
j_gene: TRBJ2-5; v_gene: TRBV5-1; abundance: .; d_gene: .; CDR3nt: TGCGCCAGCAGCTCCGGGACCGTAGAGACCCAGTACTTC; CDR3aa: CASSSGTVETQYF
j_gene: TRBJ2-5; v_gene: TRBV20-1; abundance: once; d_gene: .; CDR3nt: TGCAGTGAAGCCCGGGGGGAGACCCAGTACTTC; CDR3aa: CSEARGETQYF
j_gene: TRBJ2-7; v_gene: TRBV7-3; abundance: .; d_gene: .; CDR3nt: TGTGCCAGCAGCCCTATTCCTGGGACAGGGATAACTAGCGGTCCCTACGAGCAGTACTTC; CDR3aa: CASSPIPGTGITSGPYEQYF
j_gene: TRBJ1-5; v_gene: TRBV6-5; abundance: .; d_gene: .; CDR3nt: TGTGCCAGCAGTTTCCAGGGTCCCAGCAATCAGCCCCAGCATTTT; CDR3aa: CASSFQGPSNQPQHF
j_gene: TRBJ2-5; v_gene: TRBV5-4; abundance: .; d_gene: TRBD1; CDR3nt: TGTGCCAGCAGCCTAACAGGGGGCTGGGATGAGACCCAGTACTTC; CDR3aa: CASSLTGGWDETQYF
j_gene: TRBJ1-3; v_gene: TRBV6-6; abundance: .; d_gene: .; CDR3nt: TGTGCCAGCAGTCGGGGGACTGGAAACACCATATATTTT; CDR3aa: CASSRGTGNTIYF
j_gene: TRBJ2-7; v_gene: TRBV6-6; abundance: .; d_gene: .; CDR3nt: TGTGCCAGCACCTCAACGCCCTCCCCCTACGAGCAGTACTTC; CDR3aa: CASTSTPSPYEQYF
j_gene: TRBJ2-2; v_gene: TRBV9; abundance: .; d_gene: .; CDR3nt: TGTGCCAGCAGCCTAGGGACGGCACCCGGGGAGCTGTTTTTT; CDR3aa: CASSLGTAPGELFF
j_gene: TRBJ2-2; v_gene: TRBV7-2; abundance: .; d_gene: .; CDR3nt: TGTGCCAGCAGCCCCCTAACCACCGCGAGGGACGGGGAGCTGTTTTTT; CDR3aa: CASSPLTTARDGELFF
j_gene: TRBJ2-1; v_gene: TRBV9; abundance: .; d_gene: .; CDR3nt: TGTGCCAGCAGCGTTTTGGCAGGGAGCTCCTACAATGAGCAGTTCTTC; CDR3aa: CASSVLAGSSYNEQFF
j_gene: TRBJ1-1; v_gene: TRBV2; abundance: few; d_gene: .; CDR3nt: TGTGCCAGCGGGGGGGAGGGGAGGATGAACACTGAAGCTTTCTTT; CDR3aa: CASGGEGRMNTEAFF
j_gene: TRBJ2-2; v_gene: TRBV7-6; abundance: .; d_gene: .; CDR3nt: TGTGCCAGCAGCGCACGGGGCACCGGGGAGCTGTTTTTT; CDR3aa: CASSARGTGELFF
j_gene: TRBJ1-5; v_gene: TRBV18; abundance: .; d_gene: TRBD1; CDR3nt: TGTGCCAGCTCACCAGGACAGGGGGTAAACCAGCCCCAGCATTTT; CDR3aa: CASSPGQGVNQPQHF
j_gene: TRBJ1-1; v_gene: TRBV27; abundance: .; d_gene: TRBD1; CDR3nt: TGTGCCAGCAGAACAGGGGCCCCGGGCACTGAAGCTTTCTTT; CDR3aa: CASRTGAPGTEAFF
j_gene: TRBJ1-3; v_gene: TRBV6-1; abundance: .; d_gene: .; CDR3nt: TGTGCCAGCAGTCTGGGAGGAATCTCTGGAAACACCATATATTTT; CDR3aa: CASSLGGISGNTIYF
j_gene: TRBJ1-2; v_gene: TRBV29-1; abundance: .; d_gene: .; CDR3nt: TGCAGCGTCCTCGACCTGACAGGAAACTATGGCTACACCTTC; CDR3aa: CSVLDLTGNYGYTF
j_gene: TRBJ2-3; v_gene: TRBV6-6; abundance: .; d_gene: TRBD1; CDR3nt: TGTGCCAGCAGTTACGGGACAGGGGGCACAGATACGCAGTATTTT; CDR3aa: CASSYGTGGTDTQYF
j_gene: TRBJ2-7; v_gene: TRBV7-8; abundance: .; d_gene: TRBD1; CDR3nt: TGTGCCAGCAGCTTCCGGGACAGCCGGTGGTACGAGCAGTACTTC; CDR3aa: CASSFRDSRWYEQYF
j_gene: TRBJ1-2; v_gene: TRBV14; abundance: .; d_gene: .; CDR3nt: TGTGCCAGCAGCCAACCCTCAACGGGGAACTATGGCTACACCTTC; CDR3aa: CASSQPSTGNYGYTF
j_gene: TRBJ2-7; v_gene: TRBV27; abundance: .; d_gene: TRBD2; CDR3nt: TGTGCCAGCAGTCCGGCGGGTAGCGGGGGCGAGCAGTACTTC; CDR3aa: CASSPAGSGGEQYF
j_gene: TRBJ2-7; v_gene: TRBV5-4; abundance: .; d_gene: TRBD2; CDR3nt: TGTGCCAGCAGCTCATTCGGGACTAGCGCGAACGAGCAGTACTTC; CDR3aa: CASSSFGTSANEQYF
j_gene: TRBJ1-4; v_gene: TRBV6-6; abundance: once; d_gene: .; CDR3nt: TGTGCCGGTCAACAGACAACTAATGAAAAACTGTTTTTT; CDR3aa: CAGQQTTNEKLFF
j_gene: TRBJ1-1; v_gene: TRBV7-9; abundance: .; d_gene: .; CDR3nt: TGTGCCAGCAGCCCGTACCCCGACAGCACTGAAGCTTTCTTT; CDR3aa: CASSPYPDSTEAFF
j_gene: TRBJ2-3; v_gene: TRBV6-1; abundance: .; d_gene: .; CDR3nt: TGTGCCAGCACTTCATGGCAGGGGGATACGCAGTATTTT; CDR3aa: CASTSWQGDTQYF
j_gene: TRBJ2-7; v_gene: TRBV30; abundance: .; d_gene: .; CDR3nt: TGTGCCTGGAGTCCGACAGGAGTCGAGCAGTACTTC; CDR3aa: CAWSPTGVEQYF
j_gene: TRBJ2-7; v_gene: TRBV28; abundance: .; d_gene: TRBD1; CDR3nt: TGTGCCAGCAGTGAAGAGACAGGGACCTACGAGCAGTACTTC; CDR3aa: CASSEETGTYEQYF
j_gene: TRBJ1-2; v_gene: TRBV15; abundance: .; d_gene: TRBD1; CDR3nt: TGTGCCACCAGCAGAACAGGGGCGATAGATGGCTACACCTTC; CDR3aa: CATSRTGAIDGYTF
j_gene: TRBJ2-6; v_gene: TRBV9; abundance: .; d_gene: .; CDR3nt: TGTGCCAGCAGCCCCCATTTGGTCCAAACTGGGGCCAACGTCCTGACTTTC; CDR3aa: CASSPHLVQTGANVLTF
j_gene: TRBJ2-5; v_gene: TRBV6-1; abundance: .; d_gene: TRBD1; CDR3nt: TGTGCCAGCACCTCCGGGACAGGGAGGTACGAGACCCAGTACTTC; CDR3aa: CASTSGTGRYETQYF
j_gene: TRBJ1-1; v_gene: TRBV10-3; abundance: .; d_gene: TRBD1; CDR3nt: TGTGCCATCAAGGGACAGGGGGACACTGAAGCTTTCTTT; CDR3aa: CAIKGQGDTEAFF
j_gene: TRBJ2-3; v_gene: TRBV27; abundance: .; d_gene: TRBD2; CDR3nt: TGTGCCAGCAGTTATAGCGGGGGGATGGATACGCAGTATTTT; CDR3aa: CASSYSGGMDTQYF
j_gene: TRBJ2-7; v_gene: TRBV18; abundance: .; d_gene: .; CDR3nt: TGTGCCAGCTCACCACTCCAGGGGCCAAGCTACGAGCAGTACTTC; CDR3aa: CASSPLQGPSYEQYF
j_gene: TRBJ2-2; v_gene: TRBV9; abundance: once; d_gene: TRBD1; CDR3nt: TGTGCCAGCAGCTTAAGTGACAGGGGGTCAGAGACCGGGGAGCTGTTTTTT; CDR3aa: CASSLSDRGSETGELFF
j_gene: TRBJ2-5; v_gene: TRBV4-1; abundance: .; d_gene: TRBD2; CDR3nt: TGCGCCAGCAGCCAAGGGCGAAGGGGGAGCGGGAGGGCTCAAGAGACCCAGTACTTC; CDR3aa: CASSQGRRGSGRAQETQYF
j_gene: TRBJ2-3; v_gene: TRBV4-3; abundance: .; d_gene: TRBD1; CDR3nt: TGCGCCAGCAGCCGATTCGGGACAGGGGGCCCAGATACGCAGTATTTT; CDR3aa: CASSRFGTGGPDTQYF
j_gene: TRBJ2-7; v_gene: TRBV9; abundance: once; d_gene: .; CDR3nt: TGTGCCAGCAGCGTAGACCCCAGGGTTGGGCAGCCGTACTTC; CDR3aa: CASSVDPRVGQPYF
j_gene: TRBJ1-1; v_gene: TRBV19; abundance: once; d_gene: TRBD1; CDR3nt: TGTGCCAGTAGTATAGATCGGACAGGGGGAACTGAAGCTTTCTTT; CDR3aa: CASSIDRTGGTEAFF
j_gene: TRBJ1-1; v_gene: TRBV5-8; abundance: .; d_gene: .; CDR3nt: TGTGCCAGCAGCTTGGGAGGGAACACTGAAGCTTTCTTT; CDR3aa: CASSLGGNTEAFF
j_gene: TRBJ2-6; v_gene: TRBV7-8; abundance: .; d_gene: .; CDR3nt: TGTGCCAGCAGCTTAGCGGGGGGAATCCTCTCTGGGGCCAACGTCCTGACTTTC; CDR3aa: CASSLAGGILSGANVLTF